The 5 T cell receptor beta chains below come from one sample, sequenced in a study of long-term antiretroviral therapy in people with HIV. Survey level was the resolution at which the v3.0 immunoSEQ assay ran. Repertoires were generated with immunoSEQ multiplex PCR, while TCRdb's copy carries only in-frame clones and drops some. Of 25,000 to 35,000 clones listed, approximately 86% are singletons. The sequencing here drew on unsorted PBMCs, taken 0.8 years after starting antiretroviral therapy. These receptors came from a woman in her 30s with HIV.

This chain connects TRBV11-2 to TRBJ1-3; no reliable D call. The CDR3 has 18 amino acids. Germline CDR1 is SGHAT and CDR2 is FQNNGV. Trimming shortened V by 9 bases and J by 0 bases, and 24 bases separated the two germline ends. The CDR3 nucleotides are TGTGCCAGTACAATCACACTTGGGAGCGGTGCCTCTGGAAACACCATATATTTT. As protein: CASTITLGSGASGNTIYF.

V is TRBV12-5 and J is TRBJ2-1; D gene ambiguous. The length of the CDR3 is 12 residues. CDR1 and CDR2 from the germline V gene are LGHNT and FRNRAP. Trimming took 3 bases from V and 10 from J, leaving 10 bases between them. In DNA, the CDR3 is TGTGCTAGTGGTTTCTCATCTTTAGAGCAGTTCTTC. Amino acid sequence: CASGFSSLEQFF.

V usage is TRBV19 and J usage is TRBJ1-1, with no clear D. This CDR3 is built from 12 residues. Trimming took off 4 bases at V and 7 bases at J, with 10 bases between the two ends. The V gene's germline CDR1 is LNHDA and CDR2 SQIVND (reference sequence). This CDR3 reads CASSTRNLEAFF. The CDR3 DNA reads TGTGCCAGTAGTACCCGGAACCTTGAAGCTTTCTTT.

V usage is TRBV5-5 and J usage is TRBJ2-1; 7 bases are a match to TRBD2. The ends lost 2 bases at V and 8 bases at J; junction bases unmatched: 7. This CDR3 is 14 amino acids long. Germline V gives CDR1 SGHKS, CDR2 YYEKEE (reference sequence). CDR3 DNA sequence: TGTGCCAGCAGCTTATCGGGGGGTCCCGATGAGCAGTTCTTC. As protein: CASSLSGGPDEQFF.

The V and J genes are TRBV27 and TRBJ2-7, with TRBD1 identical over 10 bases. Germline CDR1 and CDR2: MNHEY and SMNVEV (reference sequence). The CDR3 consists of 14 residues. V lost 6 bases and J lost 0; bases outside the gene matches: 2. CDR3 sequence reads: CASRGQGFSYEQYF. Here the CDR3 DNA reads TGTGCCAGCAGGGGACAGGGGTTCTCCTACGAGCAGTACTTC.